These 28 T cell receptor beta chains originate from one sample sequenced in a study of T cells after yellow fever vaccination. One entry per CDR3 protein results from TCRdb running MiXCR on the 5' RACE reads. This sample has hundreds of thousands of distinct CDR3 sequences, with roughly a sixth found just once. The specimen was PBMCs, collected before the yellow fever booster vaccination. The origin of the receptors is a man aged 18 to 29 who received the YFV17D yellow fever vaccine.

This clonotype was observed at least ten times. CDR3 loop: CATSDPDGGNYGYTF. CDR3 in DNA: TGTGCCACCAGCGATCCGGACGGGGGGAACTATGGCTACACCTTC. The V call is TRBV15, the J call TRBJ1-2, with D maybe TRBD1 (5 bases). The CDR3 has 15 residues. CDR1 and CDR2 from the germline V gene are LNHNV and YYDKDF (reference sequence). V was cut by 5 bases and J by 2 bases, with 15 bases left in between. The whole variable domain, remainder taken from reference TRBV15 and TRBJ1-2, is DAMVIQNPRYQVTQFGKPVTLSCSQTLNHNVMYWYQQKSSQAPKLLFHYYDKDFNNEADTPDNFQSRRPNTSFCFLDIRSPGLGDTAMYLCATSDPDGGNYGYTFGSGTRLTVV.

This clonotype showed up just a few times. The CDR3 coding sequence is TGTGCCAGCAGCTTGAGTCGGTGGGATACGCAGTATTTT. Protein product: CASSLSRWDTQYF. The rearrangement uses TRBV7-3 and TRBJ2-3; no reliable D call. The CDR3 extends over 13 amino acids. CDR1 SGHTA and CDR2 FQGTGA come from the germline V gene. The V end was cut by 3 bases, the J end by 6 bases, with 10 bases between.

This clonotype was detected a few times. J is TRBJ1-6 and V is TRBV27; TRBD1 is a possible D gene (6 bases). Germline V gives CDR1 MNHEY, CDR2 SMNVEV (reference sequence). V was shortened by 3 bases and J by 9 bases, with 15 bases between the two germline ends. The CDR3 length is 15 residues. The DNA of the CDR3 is TGTGCCAGCAGTTTTGCGGGGGCGTTCGCTTCACCCCTCCACTTT. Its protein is CASSFAGAFASPLHF.

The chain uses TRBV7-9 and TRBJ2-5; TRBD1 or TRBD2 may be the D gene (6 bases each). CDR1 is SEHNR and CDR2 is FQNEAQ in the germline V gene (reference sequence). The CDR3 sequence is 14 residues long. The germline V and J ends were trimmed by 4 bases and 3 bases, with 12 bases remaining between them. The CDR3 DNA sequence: TGTGCCAGCAGCTGGGGGGCCGAGAAAGAGACCCAGTACTTC. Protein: CASSWGAEKETQYF. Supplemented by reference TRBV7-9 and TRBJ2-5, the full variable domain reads DTGVSQNPRHKITKRGQNVTFRCDPISEHNRLYWYRQTLGQGPEFLTYFQNEAQLEKSRLLSDRFSAERPKGSFSTLEIQRTEQGDSAMYLCASSWGAEKETQYFGPGTRLLVL.

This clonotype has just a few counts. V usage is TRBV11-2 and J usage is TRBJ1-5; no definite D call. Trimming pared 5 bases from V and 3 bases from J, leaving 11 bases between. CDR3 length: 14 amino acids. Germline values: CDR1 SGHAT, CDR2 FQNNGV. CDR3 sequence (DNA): TGTGCCAGCAGCACCGGGCCAAACAATCAGCCCCAGCATTTT. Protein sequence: CASSTGPNNQPQHF.

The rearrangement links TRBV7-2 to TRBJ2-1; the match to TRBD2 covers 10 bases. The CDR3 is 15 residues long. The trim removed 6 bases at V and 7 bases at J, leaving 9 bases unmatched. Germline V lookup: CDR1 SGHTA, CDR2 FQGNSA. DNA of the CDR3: TGTGCCAGCAGACCCCAGCGGGGGGGTATGAATGAGCAGTTCTTC. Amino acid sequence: CASRPQRGGMNEQFF. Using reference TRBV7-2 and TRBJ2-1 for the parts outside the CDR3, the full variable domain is GAGVSQSPSNKVTEKGKDVELRCDPISGHTALYWYRQSLGQGLEFLIYFQGNSAPDKSGLPSDRFSAERTGGSVSTLTIQRTQQEDSAVYLCASRPQRGGMNEQFFGPGTRLTVL.

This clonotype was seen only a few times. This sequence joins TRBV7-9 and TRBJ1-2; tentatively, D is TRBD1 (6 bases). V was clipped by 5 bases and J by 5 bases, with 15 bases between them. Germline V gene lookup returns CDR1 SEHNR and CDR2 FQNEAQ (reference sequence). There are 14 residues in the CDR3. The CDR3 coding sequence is TGTGCCAGCAGCGTCTCCGGGACAAGTTATGGCTACACCTTC. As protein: CASSVSGTSYGYTF. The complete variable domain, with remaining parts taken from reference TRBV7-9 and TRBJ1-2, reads DTGVSQNPRHKITKRGQNVTFRCDPISEHNRLYWYRQTLGQGPEFLTYFQNEAQLEKSRLLSDRFSAERPKGSFSTLEIQRTEQGDSAMYLCASSVSGTSYGYTFGSGTRLTVV.

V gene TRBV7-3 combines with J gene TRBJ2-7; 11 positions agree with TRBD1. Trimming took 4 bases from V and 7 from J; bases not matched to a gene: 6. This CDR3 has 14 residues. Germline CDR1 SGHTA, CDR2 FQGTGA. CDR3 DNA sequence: TGTGCCAGCAGCTCCGGACAGGGGGCAGGGGAGCAGTACTTC. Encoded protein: CASSSGQGAGEQYF.

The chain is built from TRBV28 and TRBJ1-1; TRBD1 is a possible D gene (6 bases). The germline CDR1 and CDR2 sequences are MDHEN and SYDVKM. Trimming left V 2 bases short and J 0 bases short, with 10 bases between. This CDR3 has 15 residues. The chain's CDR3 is CASSLTGFMNTEAFF. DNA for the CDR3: TGTGCCAGCAGTTTAACAGGGTTCATGAACACTGAAGCTTTCTTT. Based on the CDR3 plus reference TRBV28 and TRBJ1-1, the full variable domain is DVKVTQSSRYLVKRTGEKVFLECVQDMDHENMFWYRQDPGLGLRLIYFSYDVKMKEKGDIPEGYSVSREKKERFSLILESASTNQTSMYLCASSLTGFMNTEAFFGQGTRLTVV.

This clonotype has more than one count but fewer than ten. The CDR3 spells CASTSGTNTGELFF. Here the CDR3 DNA reads TGCGCCAGCACTTCGGGAACGAACACCGGGGAGCTGTTTTTT. The rearrangement joins TRBV10-2 to TRBJ2-2; possibly TRBD2 for D (5 bases). Trimming stripped 7 bases from V and 0 bases from J, with 9 bases between. CDR3 length equals 14 residues. In germline, CDR1 is WSHSY, CDR2 SAAADI.

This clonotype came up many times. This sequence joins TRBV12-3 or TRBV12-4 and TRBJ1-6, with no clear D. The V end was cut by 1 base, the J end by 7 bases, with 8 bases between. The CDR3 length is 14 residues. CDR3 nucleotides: TGTGCCAGCAGTTTAGGGGCCCTAAATTCACCCCTCCACTTT. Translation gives CASSLGALNSPLHF.

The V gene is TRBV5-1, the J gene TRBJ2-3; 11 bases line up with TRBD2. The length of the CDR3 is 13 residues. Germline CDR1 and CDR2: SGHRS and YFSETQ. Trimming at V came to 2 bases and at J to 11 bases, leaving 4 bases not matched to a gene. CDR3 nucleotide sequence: TGCGCCAGCAGCTTCCTACTAGCGGGGGAGCAGTATTTT. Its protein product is CASSFLLAGEQYF.

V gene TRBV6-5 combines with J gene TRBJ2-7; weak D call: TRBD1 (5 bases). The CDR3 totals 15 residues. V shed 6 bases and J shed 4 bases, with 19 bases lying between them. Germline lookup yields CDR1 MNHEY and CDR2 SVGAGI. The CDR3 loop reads CASSPSQTAVYEQYV. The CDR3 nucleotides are TGTGCCAGCAGCCCCAGCCAGACAGCCGTGTACGAGCAGTACGTC.

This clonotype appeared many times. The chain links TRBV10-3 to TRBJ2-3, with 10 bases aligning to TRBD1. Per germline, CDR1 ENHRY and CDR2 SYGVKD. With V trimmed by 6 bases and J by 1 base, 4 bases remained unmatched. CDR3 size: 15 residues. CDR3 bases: TGTGCCATCAGGGGAGACAGGGGGCGCACAGATACGCAGTATTTT. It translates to CAIRGDRGRTDTQYF.

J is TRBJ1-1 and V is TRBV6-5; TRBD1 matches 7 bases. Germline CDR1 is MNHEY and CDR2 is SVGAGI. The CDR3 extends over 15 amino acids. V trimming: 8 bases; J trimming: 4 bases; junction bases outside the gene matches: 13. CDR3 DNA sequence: TGTGCCAGCCACGAAAGGGGGCCAGTGGGCACTGAAGCTTTCTTT. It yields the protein CASHERGPVGTEAFF.

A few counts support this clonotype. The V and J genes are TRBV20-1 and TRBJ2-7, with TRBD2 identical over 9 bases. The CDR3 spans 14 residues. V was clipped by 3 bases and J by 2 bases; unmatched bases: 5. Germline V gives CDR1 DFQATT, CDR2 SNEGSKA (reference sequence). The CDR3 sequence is CSARTSGPAYEQYF. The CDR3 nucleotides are TGCAGTGCTAGGACTAGCGGACCGGCCTACGAGCAGTACTTC.

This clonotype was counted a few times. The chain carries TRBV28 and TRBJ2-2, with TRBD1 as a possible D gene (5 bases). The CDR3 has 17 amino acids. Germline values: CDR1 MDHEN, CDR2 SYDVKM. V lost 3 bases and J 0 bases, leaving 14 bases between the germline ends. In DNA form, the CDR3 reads TGTGCCAGCAGTTTCCCCTCAGGGTCTGCGAACACCGGGGAGCTGTTTTTT. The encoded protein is CASSFPSGSANTGELFF.

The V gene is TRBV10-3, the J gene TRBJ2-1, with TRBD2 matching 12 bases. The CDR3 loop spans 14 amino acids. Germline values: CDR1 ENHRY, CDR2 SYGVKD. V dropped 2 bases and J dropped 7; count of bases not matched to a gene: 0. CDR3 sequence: CAISETSGGNEQFF. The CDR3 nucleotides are TGTGCCATCAGTGAGACTAGCGGGGGGAATGAGCAGTTCTTC.

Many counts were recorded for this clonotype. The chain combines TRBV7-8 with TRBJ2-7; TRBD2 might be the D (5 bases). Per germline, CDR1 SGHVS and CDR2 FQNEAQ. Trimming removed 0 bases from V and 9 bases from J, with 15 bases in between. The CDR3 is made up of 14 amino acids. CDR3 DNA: TGTGCCAGCAGCTTAGCGGACGGGGTAGGGAGGCAGTACGTC. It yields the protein CASSLADGVGRQYV.

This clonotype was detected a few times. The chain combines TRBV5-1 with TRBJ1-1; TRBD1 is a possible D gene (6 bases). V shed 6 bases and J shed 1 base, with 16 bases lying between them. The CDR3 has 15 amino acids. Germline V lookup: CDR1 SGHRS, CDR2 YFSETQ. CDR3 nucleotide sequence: TGCGCCAGCACCTATAGTCCGACAGGGAACACTGAAGCTTTCTTT. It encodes CASTYSPTGNTEAFF.

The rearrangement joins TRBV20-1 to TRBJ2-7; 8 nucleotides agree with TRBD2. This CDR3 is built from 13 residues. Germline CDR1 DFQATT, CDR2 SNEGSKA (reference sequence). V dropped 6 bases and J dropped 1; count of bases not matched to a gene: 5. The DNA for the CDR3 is TGCAGTGCGGATACGGGGGGGTCCTACGAGCAGTACTTC. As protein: CSADTGGSYEQYF.

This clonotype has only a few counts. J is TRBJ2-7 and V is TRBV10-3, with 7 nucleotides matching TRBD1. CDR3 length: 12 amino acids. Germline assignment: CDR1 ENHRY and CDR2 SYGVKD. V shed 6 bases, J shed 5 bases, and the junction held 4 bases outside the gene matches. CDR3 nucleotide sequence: TGTGCCATCAGCACAGACAGGGACGAGCAGTACTTC. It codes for CAISTDRDEQYF.

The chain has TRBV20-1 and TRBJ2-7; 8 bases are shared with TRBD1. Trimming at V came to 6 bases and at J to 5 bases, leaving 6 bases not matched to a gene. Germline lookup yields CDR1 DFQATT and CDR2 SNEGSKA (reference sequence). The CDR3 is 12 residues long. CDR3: CSATDRGHEQYF. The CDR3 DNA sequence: TGCAGTGCAACCGACAGGGGCCACGAGCAGTACTTC.

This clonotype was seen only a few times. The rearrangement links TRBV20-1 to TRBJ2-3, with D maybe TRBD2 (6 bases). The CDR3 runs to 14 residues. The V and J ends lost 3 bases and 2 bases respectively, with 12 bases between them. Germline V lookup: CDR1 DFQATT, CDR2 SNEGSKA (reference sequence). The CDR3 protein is CSARGGYNTDTQYF. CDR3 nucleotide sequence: TGCAGTGCTAGGGGGGGATACAACACAGATACGCAGTATTTT.

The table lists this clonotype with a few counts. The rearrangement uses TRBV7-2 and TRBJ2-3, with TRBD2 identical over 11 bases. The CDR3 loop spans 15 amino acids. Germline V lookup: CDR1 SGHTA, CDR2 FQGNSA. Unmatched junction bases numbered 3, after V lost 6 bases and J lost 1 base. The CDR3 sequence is CASRKLAGGTDTQYF. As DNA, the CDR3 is TGTGCCAGCAGGAAACTAGCGGGGGGCACAGATACGCAGTATTTT.

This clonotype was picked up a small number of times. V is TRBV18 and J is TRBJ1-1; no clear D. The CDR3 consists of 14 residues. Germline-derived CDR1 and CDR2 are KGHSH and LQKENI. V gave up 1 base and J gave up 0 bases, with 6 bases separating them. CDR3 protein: CASSPRAMNTEAFF. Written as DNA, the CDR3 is TGTGCCAGCTCACCACGGGCTATGAACACTGAAGCTTTCTTT.

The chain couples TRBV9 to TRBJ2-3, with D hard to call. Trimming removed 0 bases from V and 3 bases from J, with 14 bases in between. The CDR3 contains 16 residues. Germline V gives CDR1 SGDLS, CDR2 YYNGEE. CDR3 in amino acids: CASSVGIPLGTDTQYF. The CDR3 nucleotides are TGTGCCAGCAGCGTAGGCATCCCCCTAGGGACAGATACGCAGTATTTT.

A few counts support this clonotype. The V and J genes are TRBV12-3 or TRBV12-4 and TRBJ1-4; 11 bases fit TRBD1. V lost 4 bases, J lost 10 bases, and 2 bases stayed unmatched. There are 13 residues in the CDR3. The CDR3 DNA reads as TGTGCCAGCAGTTCCGGGACAGGGGGAAAACTGTTTTTT. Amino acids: CASSSGTGGKLFF.